This T cell receptor (beta chain) was sequenced during a study of molecular identifiers for immune sequencing clone quantification. TCRdb re-called the PCR reads with MiXCR, one entry per CDR3 protein. The table records about 500,000 distinct CDR3 sequences, 25% of them present only once. Sequenced sample: naive CD8+ T cells from blood, with Jurkat cell RNA spiked in. Subset specified: FACS-sorted CD8+CD4-CCR7+CD45RA+ naive T cells. The TCR was taken from a human donor in good health. Some libraries in this study had Jurkat cell RNA spiked in.

The CDR3 DNA follows: TGTGCCAGCAATCCCGGGACTACCAACACCGGGGAGCTGTTTTTT. Encoded protein: CASNPGTTNTGELFF. The chain combines TRBV6-2 or TRBV6-3 with TRBJ2-2; 7 bases agree with TRBD2. CDR1 MNHEY and CDR2 SVGEGT come from the germline V gene. Germline trimming cut 7 bases from V and 2 bases from J; bases unmatched to any gene: 7. CDR3 length: 15 residues.